This T cell receptor (beta chain) emerged from a study of neurological immune-mediated disorders. TCRdb reprocessed the 5' RACE reads via MiXCR and lists one record per CDR3 protein. The top ten clones hold about 15% of a sample with 40,000 to 55,000 distinct CDR3 sequences, approximately 3% of them seen once. CDR3 length equals 13 residues. V shed 5 bases and J shed 2 bases, with 10 bases lying between them. Germline-derived CDR1 and CDR2 are SGHTA and FQGTGA. This clonotype was seen many times. The sequence came from a woman in her forties or fifties with multiple sclerosis. The sequencing sample was made of PBMCs. The chain recombines TRBV7-3 with TRBJ2-7, with D unresolved. CDR3 DNA: TGTGCCAGCAGCCCGGGCTCTACCTACGAGCAGTACTTC. Protein sequence: CASSPGSTYEQYF. The complete variable domain, with remaining parts taken from reference TRBV7-3 and TRBJ2-7, reads GAGVSQTPSNKVTEKGKYVELRCDPISGHTALYWYRQSLGQGPEFLIYFQGTGAADDSGLPNDRFFAVRPEGSVSTLKIQRTERGDSAVYLCASSPGSTYEQYFGPGTRLTVT.